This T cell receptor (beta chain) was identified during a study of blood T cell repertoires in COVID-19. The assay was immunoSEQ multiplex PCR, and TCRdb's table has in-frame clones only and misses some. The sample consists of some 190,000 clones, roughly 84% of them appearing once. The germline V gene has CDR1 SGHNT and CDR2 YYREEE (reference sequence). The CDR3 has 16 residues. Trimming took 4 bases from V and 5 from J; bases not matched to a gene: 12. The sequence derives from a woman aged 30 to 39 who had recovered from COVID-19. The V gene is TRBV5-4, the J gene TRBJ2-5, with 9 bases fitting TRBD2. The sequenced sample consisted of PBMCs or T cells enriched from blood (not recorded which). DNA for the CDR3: TGTGCCAGCAGCCCGCAACGCGGGGGGGCCGTTGAGACCCAGTACTTC. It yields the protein CASSPQRGGAVETQYF.